The entry that follows covers one T cell receptor (beta chain) sequence. Its antigen is currently unknown. The CDR3 spans 13 residues. The V gene's germline CDR1 is SGDLS and CDR2 YYNGEE. V was trimmed by 0 bases and J by 11 bases, leaving 14 bases between them. The authors built TCR beta libraries using iRepertoire HTBI primers and Arm-PCR of CDR3 regions. TCRdb re-called the multiplex PCR reads through MiXCR, storing one row per CDR3 protein. In the table there are 300,000 to 400,000 distinct CDR3 sequences, around 17% of which are singletons. Time point given: newly diagnosed GD, antithyroid drugs for less than 3 months. The TCR library was prepared using RNA isolated from PBMCs. The sample originates from a study of regulatory T cells in long-lasting Graves disease. Study-level results: It was in persistent disease that TRBV28, TRBJ1-2 and TRBJ2-5 were favored. Persistent Graves' patients showed a TCR diversity that was lower than that of newly diagnosed ones. Persistent patients shared more public clonotypes (approximately 2,900) than new patients (more than 900).

The same data also went into a second study, on T cells in Graves' hyperthyroidism and ophthalmopathy. That paper states: The HTBI set primed first-round TCR CDR3 RT-PCR.

The sample consisted of peripheral blood mononuclear cells (PBMCs), taken at new diagnosis, from a patient treated with antithyroid drugs. The sequence was obtained from a man aged 35-49 years with Graves disease. The chain recombines TRBV9 with TRBJ1-1; D is possibly TRBD1 (5 bases). The CDR3 region is CASSVDIREQAFF. CDR3 DNA: TGTGCCAGCAGCGTAGATATCAGGGAGCAGGCTTTCTTT.